One T cell receptor (beta chain) is described in this entry. The antigen remains undetermined. Germline values: CDR1 MNHEY, CDR2 SMNVEV (reference sequence). The CDR3 extends over 14 amino acids. V was trimmed by 2 bases and J by 3 bases, leaving 11 bases between them. This sample was taken from a study of cytomegalovirus exposure and HLA in healthy donors. Notes on the study in general: In a later analysis, HLA-C alleles had the fewest associated TCRs, DRB1 alleles the most. HLA restriction was apparent for most CMV-associated TCR beta chains in a later analysis. Most of the TCR beta V segments (in an earlier analysis) were productive either about 87% or about 30% of the time. Confirmation in vitro established that three CMV-associated chains were specific for CMV antigens.

The PCR contained 60 Vbeta and 13 Jbeta primers. Method: immunoSEQ multiplex PCR; TCRdb's copy keeps in-frame clones and lacks some. The table records about 130,000 clones, about 80% of them present only once. This chain uses TRBV27 with TRBJ2-7; D gene uncertain. The sequence was collected from a woman aged 50 to 65 in good health and CMV-seronegative. The sample consisted of PBMCs. In nucleotides, the CDR3 is TGTGCCAGCAGTTTAGAGGCGCCCCACTACGAGCAGTACTTC. As protein: CASSLEAPHYEQYF.